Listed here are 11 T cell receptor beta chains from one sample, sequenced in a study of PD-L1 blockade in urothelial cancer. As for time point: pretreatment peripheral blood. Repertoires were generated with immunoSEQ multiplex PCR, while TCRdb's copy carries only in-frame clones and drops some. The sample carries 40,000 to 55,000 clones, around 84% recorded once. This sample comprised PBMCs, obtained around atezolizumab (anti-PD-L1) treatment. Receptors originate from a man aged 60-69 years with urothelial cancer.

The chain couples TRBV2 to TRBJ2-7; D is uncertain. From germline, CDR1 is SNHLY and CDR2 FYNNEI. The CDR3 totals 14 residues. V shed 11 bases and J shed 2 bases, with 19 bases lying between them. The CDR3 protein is CAAHAAAQAYEQYF. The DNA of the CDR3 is TGTGCCGCCCACGCGGCGGCGCAAGCCTACGAGCAGTACTTC.

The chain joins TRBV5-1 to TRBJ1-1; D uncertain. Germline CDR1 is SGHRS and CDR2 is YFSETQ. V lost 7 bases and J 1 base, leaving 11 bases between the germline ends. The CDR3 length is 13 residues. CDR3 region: CASGQIKNTEAFF. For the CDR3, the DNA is TGCGCCAGCGGCCAAATCAAGAACACTGAAGCTTTCTTT. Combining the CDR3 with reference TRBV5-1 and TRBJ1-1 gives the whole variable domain KAGVTQTPRYLIKTRGQQVTLSCSPISGHRSVSWYQQTPGQGLQFLFEYFSETQRNKGNFPGRFSGRQFSNSRSEMNVSTLELGDSALYLCASGQIKNTEAFFGQGTRLTVV.

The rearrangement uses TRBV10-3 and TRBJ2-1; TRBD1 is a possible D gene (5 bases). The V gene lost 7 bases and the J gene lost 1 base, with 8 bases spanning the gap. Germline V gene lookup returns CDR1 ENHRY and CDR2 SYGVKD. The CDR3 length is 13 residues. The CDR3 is CAIMRQSYNEQFF. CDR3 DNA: TGTGCCATCATGCGACAGTCCTACAATGAGCAGTTCTTC.

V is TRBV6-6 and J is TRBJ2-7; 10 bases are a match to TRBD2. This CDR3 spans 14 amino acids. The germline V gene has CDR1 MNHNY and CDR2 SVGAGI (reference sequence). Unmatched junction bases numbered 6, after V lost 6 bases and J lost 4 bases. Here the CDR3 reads CASSTSGRGYEQYF. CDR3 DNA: TGTGCCAGCAGCACAAGCGGGAGGGGGTACGAGCAGTACTTC.

The DNA for the CDR3 is TGTGCCAGCAGCCAGGAACAGGGGCTCAACACCGGGGAGCTGTTTTTT. Encoded protein: CASSQEQGLNTGELFF. The chain carries TRBV4-2 and TRBJ2-2; 7 nucleotides agree with TRBD1. Germline loops: CDR1 LGHNA, CDR2 YNFKEQ. V lost 3 bases to trimming and J lost 2 bases; unmatched junction nucleotides: 6. The CDR3 contains 16 residues.

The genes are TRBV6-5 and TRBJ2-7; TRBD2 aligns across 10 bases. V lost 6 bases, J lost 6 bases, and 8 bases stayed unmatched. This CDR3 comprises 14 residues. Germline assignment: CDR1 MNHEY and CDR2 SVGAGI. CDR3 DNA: TGTGCCAGCAGGGCTAGCGGGAGAGGGATCGAGCAGTACTTC. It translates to CASRASGRGIEQYF.

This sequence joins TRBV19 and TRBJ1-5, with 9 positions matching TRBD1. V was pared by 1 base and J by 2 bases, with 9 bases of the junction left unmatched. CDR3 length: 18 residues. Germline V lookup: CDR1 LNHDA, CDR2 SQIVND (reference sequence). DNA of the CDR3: TGTGCCAGTAGTATAGGACAGGGGGGGATGCCGGGCAATCAGCCCCAGCATTTT. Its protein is CASSIGQGGMPGNQPQHF.

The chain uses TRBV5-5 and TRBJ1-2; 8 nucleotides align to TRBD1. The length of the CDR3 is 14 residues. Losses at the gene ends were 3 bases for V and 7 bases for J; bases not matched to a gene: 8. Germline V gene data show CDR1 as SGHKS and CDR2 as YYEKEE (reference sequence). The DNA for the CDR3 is TGTGCCAGCAGCTCGGGTGCAGGGGGCCTTGGCTACACCTTC. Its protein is CASSSGAGGLGYTF.

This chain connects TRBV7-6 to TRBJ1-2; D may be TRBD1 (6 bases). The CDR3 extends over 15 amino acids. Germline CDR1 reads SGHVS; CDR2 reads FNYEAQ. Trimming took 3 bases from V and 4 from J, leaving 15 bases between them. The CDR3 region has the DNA TGTGCCAGCAGCTTCGGGACACCGTCGAGCTATGGCTACACCTTC. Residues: CASSFGTPSSYGYTF. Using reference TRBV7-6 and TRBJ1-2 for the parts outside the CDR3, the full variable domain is GAGVSQSPRYKVTKRGQDVALRCDPISGHVSLYWYRQALGQGPEFLTYFNYEAQQDKSGLPNDRFSAERPEGSISTLTIQRTEQRDSAMYRCASSFGTPSSYGYTFGSGTRLTVV.

The CDR3 nucleotides read TGTGCCAGCAGCGTCCGGCAGGGCGCGGATTCACCCCTCCACTTT. Residues: CASSVRQGADSPLHF. The chain is built from TRBV9 and TRBJ1-6; a possible D gene is TRBD1 (5 bases). CDR1 is SGDLS, CDR2 YYNGEE, per germline. The CDR3 has 15 residues. The germline V and J ends were trimmed by 2 bases and 8 bases, with 14 bases remaining between them.

DNA for the CDR3: TGTGCCAGCACCTGGAGGCGGAAGGGGGTGGGGACAGATACGCAGTATTTT. Amino acid sequence: CASTWRRKGVGTDTQYF. The J gene is TRBJ2-3, the V gene TRBV6-4; tentative D call: TRBD1 (6 bases). Germline CDR1 reads MRHNA; CDR2 reads SNTAGT. The CDR3 is 17 amino acids. Trimming stripped 7 bases from V and 3 bases from J, with 23 bases between.